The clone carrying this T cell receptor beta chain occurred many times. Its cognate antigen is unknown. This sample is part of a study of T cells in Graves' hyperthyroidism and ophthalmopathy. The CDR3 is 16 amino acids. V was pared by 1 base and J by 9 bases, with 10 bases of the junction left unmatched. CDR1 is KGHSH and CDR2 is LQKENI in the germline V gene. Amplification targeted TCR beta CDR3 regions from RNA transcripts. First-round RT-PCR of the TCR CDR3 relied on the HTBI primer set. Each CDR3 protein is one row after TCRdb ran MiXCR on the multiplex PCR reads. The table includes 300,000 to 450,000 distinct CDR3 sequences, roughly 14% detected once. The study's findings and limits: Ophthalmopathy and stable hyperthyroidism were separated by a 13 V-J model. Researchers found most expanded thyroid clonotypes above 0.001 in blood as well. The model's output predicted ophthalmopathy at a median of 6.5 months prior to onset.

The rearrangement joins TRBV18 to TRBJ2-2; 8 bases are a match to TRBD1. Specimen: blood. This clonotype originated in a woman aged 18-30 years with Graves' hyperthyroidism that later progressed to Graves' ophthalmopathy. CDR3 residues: CASSPRDRNINRELFF. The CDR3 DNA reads TGTGCCAGCTCACCACGGGACAGGAATATTAATCGGGAGCTGTTTTTT.